The rows below give T cell receptor beta chains drawn from one sample of a study of T-cell memory formation after mild COVID-19. TCRdb fed the 5' RACE reads into MiXCR, producing one record per CDR3 protein. The table lists 90,000 to 120,000 distinct CDR3 sequences, around 10% of them singletons. Sequencing was carried out using PBMCs or a T cell subset sorted from them (not recorded which). The origin of the receptors is a man aged 18 to 30 who had mild COVID-19 (a few samples of this study predate the infection). Cell type and time point are not known. Both conserved end residues are part of each CDR3. The D gene is left open where the match is weak. Where a row states a size, it is once, few, many or the class of an expanded clone; other rows omit it.

d_gene	j_gene	abundance	v_gene	CDR3aa	CDR3nt
-	TRBJ1-2	few	TRBV3-1	CASSQAWSAYGYTF	TGTGCCAGCAGCCAGGCTTGGAGCGCCTATGGCTACACCTTC
TRBD2	TRBJ2-1	-	TRBV11-3	CASSLGTSGEQFF	TGTGCCAGCAGCTTAGGGACTAGCGGCGAGCAGTTCTTC
TRBD2	TRBJ2-5	-	TRBV4-1	CASSPGGGTSGGQAQETQYF	TGCGCCAGCAGCCCTGGAGGAGGGACTAGCGGGGGCCAGGCCCAAGAGACCCAGTACTTC
-	TRBJ2-2	-	TRBV2	CASSETHANTGELFF	TGTGCCAGCAGTGAAACGCATGCGAACACCGGGGAGCTGTTTTTT
-	TRBJ2-3	-	TRBV4-1	CASSPWDGYTQYF	TGCGCCAGCAGCCCCTGGGACGGCTATACGCAGTATTTT
TRBD1	TRBJ2-3	few	TRBV7-9	CASSSRDRGSDTQYF	TGTGCCAGCAGCTCCCGGGACAGGGGTTCAGATACGCAGTATTTT
TRBD1	TRBJ1-1	few	TRBV6-2/TRBV6-3	CASSYSTGILNTEAFF	TGTGCCAGCAGTTACTCGACAGGGATCCTGAACACTGAAGCTTTCTTT
TRBD1	TRBJ1-6	-	TRBV11-2	CASSPGQGDSPLHF	TGTGCCAGCAGCCCAGGACAGGGGGATTCACCCCTCCACTTT
TRBD1	TRBJ2-7	few	TRBV4-1	CASSQNSQGITYEQYF	TGCGCCAGCAGCCAAAATTCACAGGGGATCACCTACGAGCAGTACTTC
TRBD1	TRBJ1-3	-	TRBV6-5	CASSPLGQATGNTIYF	TGTGCCAGCAGCCCACTTGGACAGGCAACTGGAAACACCATATATTTT
-	TRBJ2-2	many	TRBV4-1	CASSVKPTDTGELFF	TGCGCCAGCAGTGTTAAACCGACTGATACCGGGGAGCTGTTTTTT
TRBD2	TRBJ2-1	few	TRBV24-1	CATSDPTSGRNEQFF	TGTGCCACCAGTGATCCGACTAGCGGTCGAAATGAGCAGTTCTTC
-	TRBJ2-3	few	TRBV27	CASSSGLYTQYF	TGTGCCAGCAGTTCCGGACTTTATACGCAGTATTTT
-	TRBJ1-2	few	TRBV6-5	CASSGKIDGYTF	TGTGCCAGCTCCGGGAAGATAGATGGCTACACCTTC
-	TRBJ1-1	few	TRBV5-6	CASSFFTAGTWNTEAFF	TGTGCCAGCAGCTTCTTCACGGCCGGGACATGGAACACTGAAGCTTTCTTT
TRBD2	TRBJ2-4	few	TRBV5-1	CASSPGLVGAKNIQYF	TGCGCCAGCAGCCCTGGACTAGTCGGAGCCAAAAACATTCAGTACTTC
TRBD1	TRBJ1-2	-	TRBV4-1	CASSQGPRDRGPYGYTF	TGCGCCAGCAGCCAGGGCCCACGGGACAGGGGACCCTATGGCTACACCTTC
TRBD1	TRBJ1-5	-	TRBV10-2	CASSEPQAGTGENQPQHF	TGCGCCAGCAGTGAGCCCCAAGCCGGGACAGGAGAAAATCAGCCCCAGCATTTT
TRBD1	TRBJ2-1	-	TRBV12-3/TRBV12-4	CASSLVGQGGNEQFF	TGTGCCAGCAGTTTAGTGGGACAGGGGGGCAATGAGCAGTTCTTC
-	TRBJ1-2	few	TRBV7-9	CASSPREQGPGYGYTF	TGTGCCAGCAGCCCGAGGGAACAGGGACCGGGCTATGGCTACACCTTC
-	TRBJ2-7	-	TRBV7-9	CASSRGYEQYF	TGTGCCAGCAGCCGAGGTTACGAGCAGTACTTC
-	TRBJ2-1	-	TRBV5-1	CASSLDKSVAPRSDNEQFF	TGCGCCAGCAGCTTGGATAAAAGCGTTGCCCCAAGGTCGGACAATGAGCAGTTCTTC
TRBD2	TRBJ2-7	many	TRBV7-6	CASSLGSGGAYEQYF	TGTGCCAGCAGCTTAGGTAGCGGGGGGGCCTACGAGCAGTACTTC
-	TRBJ2-1	-	TRBV10-3	CAISELVEGDFYNEQFF	TGTGCCATCAGTGAATTAGTCGAGGGGGATTTTTACAATGAGCAGTTCTTC
-	TRBJ1-2	-	TRBV20-1	CSASLGHLNYGYTF	TGCAGTGCTAGTTTGGGACACCTTAACTATGGCTACACCTTC
-	TRBJ1-5	few	TRBV4-2	CASSPSTASNQPQHF	TGTGCCAGCAGCCCCTCGACGGCTAGCAATCAGCCCCAGCATTTT
TRBD1	TRBJ2-7	-	TRBV27	CASSLSGDSSYEQYF	TGTGCCAGCAGTTTATCCGGGGACAGCTCCTACGAGCAGTACTTC
-	TRBJ1-2	few	TRBV25-1	CASSLDTFAF	TGTGCCAGCAGCCTGGACACATTTGCCTTC
-	TRBJ1-2	many	TRBV9	CASSVVHPGDYGYTF	TGTGCCAGCAGCGTAGTACATCCGGGAGACTATGGCTACACCTTC
TRBD1	TRBJ2-3	few	TRBV7-6	CASSLGDRDFTDTQYF	TGTGCCAGCAGCTTAGGGGACAGGGACTTCACAGATACGCAGTATTTT
-	TRBJ1-1	-	TRBV20-1	CSARVRDAEAFF	TGCAGTGCCAGGGTGAGGGACGCTGAAGCTTTCTTT
TRBD1	TRBJ2-3	-	TRBV4-1	CASSQRQGPTQYF	TGCGCCAGCAGCCAGAGACAGGGGCCTACGCAGTATTTT
-	TRBJ2-1	few	TRBV28	CASSFVQYFSNEQFF	TGTGCCAGCAGCTTTGTCCAGTACTTCTCCAATGAGCAGTTCTTC
-	TRBJ2-1	-	TRBV4-1	CASREAGSYNEQFF	TGCGCCAGCAGGGAGGCAGGGAGCTACAATGAGCAGTTCTTC
-	TRBJ2-6	many	TRBV7-3	CASSAEGGSGANVLTF	TGTGCCAGCAGCGCAGAGGGGGGGAGCGGGGCCAACGTCCTGACTTTC
-	TRBJ2-2	few	TRBV4-1	CASSAPESAGELFF	TGCGCCAGCAGCGCCCCCGAGTCCGCCGGGGAGCTGTTTTTT
-	TRBJ1-6	many	TRBV27	CASSLSNGDNSPLHF	TGTGCCAGCAGTTTATCGAACGGAGATAATTCACCCCTCCACTTT
TRBD1	TRBJ1-1	few	TRBV7-9	CASSSRGADTEAFF	TGTGCCAGCAGCTCCAGGGGGGCGGACACTGAAGCTTTCTTT
-	TRBJ2-2	few	TRBV11-2	CASIRSVVGELFF	TGTGCCAGCATCAGAAGTGTTGTTGGGGAGCTGTTTTTT
-	TRBJ1-1	few	TRBV27	CASSRGRTEAFF	TGTGCCAGCAGCAGGGGCCGCACTGAAGCTTTCTTT
-	TRBJ2-3	-	TRBV28	CASRVTGFDMVGADTQYF	TGTGCCAGCAGAGTCACAGGGTTTGATATGGTGGGCGCAGATACGCAGTATTTT
-	TRBJ1-2	few	TRBV24-1	CATSDLGRGGYTF	TGTGCCACCAGTGATTTAGGCAGAGGTGGCTACACCTTC
TRBD1	TRBJ2-7	few	TRBV29-1	CSVRTGGNYEQYF	TGCAGCGTTAGGACAGGGGGAAATTACGAGCAGTACTTC
-	TRBJ2-7	few	TRBV4-1	CASSQGTRDEQYF	TGCGCCAGCAGCCAAGGGACTCGAGACGAGCAGTACTTC
TRBD1	TRBJ2-1	-	TRBV24-1	CATSDSSGTGYSYNEQFF	TGTGCCACCAGTGATTCATCCGGGACAGGGTATTCCTACAATGAGCAGTTCTTC
TRBD2	TRBJ2-3	few	TRBV12-3/TRBV12-4	CASRGFGGAGTDTQYF	TGTGCCAGCAGGGGGTTCGGGGGGGCCGGAACAGATACGCAGTATTTT
-	TRBJ2-2	-	TRBV12-3/TRBV12-4	CASSSGTPNTGELFF	TGTGCCAGCAGTTCCGGGACACCTAACACCGGGGAGCTGTTTTTT
TRBD1	TRBJ1-5	-	TRBV7-9	CASSFSGGHGLGTQHF	TGTGCCAGCAGCTTCTCAGGGGGACACGGCCTCGGGACCCAGCATTTT
TRBD1	TRBJ2-7	-	TRBV11-2	CASSLGQGAVEQYF	TGTGCCAGCAGCTTAGGACAGGGGGCTGTGGAGCAGTACTTC
TRBD1	TRBJ1-5	-	TRBV11-2	CASSQTGGRSNQPQHF	TGTGCCAGCAGCCAGACAGGGGGTAGGAGCAATCAGCCCCAGCATTTT
-	TRBJ2-7	few	TRBV10-3	CAISVGGSNEQYF	TGTGCCATCAGTGTCGGGGGAAGCAACGAGCAGTACTTC
-	TRBJ1-3	few	TRBV21-1	CASPHRDKGPEIGNTIYF	TGTGCCAGCCCCCACCGGGACAAGGGCCCGGAAATCGGAAACACCATATATTTT
-	TRBJ2-1	few	TRBV27	CASSPTRGSHEQFF	TGTGCCAGCAGTCCCACCCGAGGAAGCCATGAGCAGTTCTTC
-	TRBJ1-1	few	TRBV6-1	CASSEAGGGGTEAFF	TGTGCCAGCAGTGAAGCTGGTGGGGGCGGGACTGAAGCTTTCTTT
TRBD1	TRBJ2-3	many	TRBV20-1	CSADRVASTDTQYF	TGCAGTGCTGACAGGGTTGCAAGCACAGATACGCAGTATTTT